This entry lists 28 T cell receptor beta chains sequenced from one sample in a study of T cells in Graves' hyperthyroidism and ophthalmopathy (dated by TCRdb to the late 2010s). The library was made by multiplex PCR. Sequenced on an Illumina HiSeq 2000. The TCR beta CDR3 regions were amplified from the RNA transcripts. The TCR CDR3 was subjected to a first round of RT-PCR using the HTBI primer set and the Qiagen OneStep RT-PCR kit. TCRdb ran its own pipeline on the public reads, namely fastp trimming at Q25 and MiXCR clone calling, and kept in-frame beta chains. CDR3 protein sequences are deduplicated, and each keeps its most common genes and DNA. This sample is represented by approximately 600,000 distinct CDR3 sequences; approximately 15% of them were singletons. About 6.6% of the sample belongs to the ten largest clones. Sequencing was done on a sample of blood. Source of these receptors: a woman aged 18-29 years with Graves' ophthalmopathy.

This clonotype has at least ten counts. This chain joins TRBV7-9 and TRBJ1-2; D is unresolved. CDR1 and CDR2 (germline): SEHNR, FQNEAQ (reference sequence). The CDR3 runs to 15 residues. The V end lost 2 bases, the J end lost 4 bases, and 14 bases lay between the germline ends. CDR3 region: CASSLQLRAGYGYTF. The DNA of the CDR3 is TGTGCCAGCAGCTTACAACTAAGGGCCGGCTATGGCTACACCTTC.

In this sample, this clonotype turned up many times. This chain links TRBV18 with TRBJ2-1; 8 nucleotides line up with TRBD2. Germline lookup yields CDR1 KGHSH and CDR2 LQKENI. The CDR3 consists of 14 residues. V lost 3 bases and J lost 5; bases outside the gene matches: 3. The chain's CDR3 is CASSPPTSDNEQFF. CDR3 DNA sequence: TGTGCCAGCTCACCCCCGACTAGCGACAATGAGCAGTTCTTC.

This clonotype has only a few counts. The chain carries TRBV5-1 and TRBJ2-7; tentatively, D is TRBD2 (5 bases). The CDR3 contains 14 residues. Trimming removed 1 base at V and 2 bases at J, with 10 bases between. Germline-derived CDR1 and CDR2 are SGHRS and YFSETQ. CDR3 protein: CASSLYGETYEQYF. Written as DNA, the CDR3 is TGCGCCAGCAGCTTGTACGGGGAAACCTACGAGCAGTACTTC.

Ten or more counts support this clonotype. The J gene is TRBJ1-2, the V gene TRBV12-5; D gene uncertain. Trimming removed 5 bases from V and 3 bases from J, with 4 bases in between. CDR1 is LGHNT, CDR2 FRNRAP, per germline. There are 11 residues in the CDR3. CDR3 region: CASGLHYGYTF. CDR3 DNA sequence: TGTGCTAGTGGTCTTCACTATGGCTACACCTTC.

The rearrangement links TRBV3-1 to TRBJ1-1, with TRBD1 matching 12 bases. The germline gives CDR1 LGHDT, CDR2 YNNKEL (reference sequence). The J segment lost 11 bases and the V segment lost 4 bases, leaving 8 bases of the junction unmatched. This CDR3 spans 14 amino acids. DNA of the CDR3: TGTGCCAGCAGCCCCGGGACAGGGGGCGCGGGGGCTTTCTTT. It yields the protein CASSPGTGGAGAFF.

The sample holds many counts of this clonotype. The chain has TRBV18 and TRBJ1-6, with 7 bases matching TRBD1. CDR3 size: 14 residues. The V segment lost 6 bases and the J segment 8 bases; nucleotides outside the gene matches: 7. Germline CDR1 KGHSH, CDR2 LQKENI. In nucleotides, the CDR3 is TGTGCCAGCTCTCAGACAGGGCGAGATTCACCCCTCCACTTT. As protein: CASSQTGRDSPLHF. Filled out from reference TRBV18 and TRBJ1-6, the complete variable domain reads NAGVMQNPRHLVRRRGQEARLRCSPMKGHSHVYWYRQLPEEGLKFMVYLQKENIIDESGMPKERFSAEFPKEGPSILRIQQVVRGDSAAYFCASSQTGRDSPLHFGNGTRLTVT.

This clonotype was recorded a few times. The chain has TRBV20-1 and TRBJ2-1; the D gene is possibly TRBD1 (6 bases). Trimming pared 0 bases from V and 1 base from J, leaving 10 bases between. Germline V lookup: CDR1 DFQATT, CDR2 SNEGSKA (reference sequence). The length of the CDR3 is 15 residues. The CDR3 protein is CSARDMDRSYNEQFF. The CDR3 coding sequence is TGCAGTGCTAGAGATATGGACAGATCCTACAATGAGCAGTTCTTC.

This chain uses TRBV4-1 with TRBJ1-2; D may be TRBD1 (6 bases). This CDR3 spans 16 amino acids. Trimming took 0 bases from V and 3 from J, leaving 14 bases between them. Per the germline V gene, CDR1 is MGHRA and CDR2 is YSYEKL. CDR3 protein: CASSQDSRGSDYGYTF. CDR3 sequence (DNA): TGCGCCAGCAGCCAAGATTCGAGGGGGTCGGACTATGGCTACACCTTC.

This clonotype occurred many times. This chain uses TRBV12-3 or TRBV12-4 with TRBJ2-1, with no clear D. CDR3 length equals 14 residues. With 3 bases removed from V and 5 bases from J, the gap between germline ends came to 11 bases. For the CDR3, the DNA is TGTGCCAGCAGTTTCTCTGGTCACAACAATGAGCAGTTCTTC. Amino acid sequence: CASSFSGHNNEQFF.

This clonotype was counted many times. The rearrangement uses TRBV11-2 and TRBJ2-1; TRBD1 agrees at 11 bases. Trimming removed 4 bases from V and 5 bases from J; junction bases left unmatched: 10. The CDR3 has 17 residues. The germline V gene has CDR1 SGHAT and CDR2 FQNNGV. The CDR3 DNA sequence: TGTGCCAGCAGCTCAGGATGGGGGACAGGGGGGGACAATGAGCAGTTCTTC. Its protein product is CASSSGWGTGGDNEQFF.

This clonotype showed up many times. This rearrangement joins TRBV7-6 to TRBJ2-7; D is perhaps TRBD2 (8 bases). CDR3 size: 16 residues. Trimming cost V 4 bases and J 6 bases, with 22 bases left between them. Per the germline V gene, CDR1 is SGHVS and CDR2 is FNYEAQ. The CDR3 coding sequence is TGTGCCAGCAGCTCAGACAGGGCGGGAGGTGCCGCCGAGCAGTACTTC. Protein product: CASSSDRAGGAAEQYF.

A few counts support this clonotype. Here the CDR3 reads CSATALAGGSDTQYF. Written as DNA, the CDR3 is TGCAGTGCTACCGCCCTAGCGGGAGGGTCAGATACGCAGTATTTT. This sequence joins TRBV20-1 and TRBJ2-3, with 12 bases aligning to TRBD2. The CDR3 loop spans 15 amino acids. Germline V gene data show CDR1 as DFQATT and CDR2 as SNEGSKA (reference sequence). V trimming: 4 bases; J trimming: 4 bases; junction bases outside the gene matches: 6.

This clonotype was picked up many times. The V call is TRBV9, the J call TRBJ2-1; no reliable D call. The CDR3 spans 13 residues. Germline loops: CDR1 SGDLS, CDR2 YYNGEE. V lost 3 bases and J 8 bases, leaving 12 bases between the germline ends. This chain's CDR3 is CASSATPTYEQFF. CDR3 bases: TGTGCCAGCAGCGCAACCCCGACCTATGAGCAGTTCTTC.

Worth noting for this clonotype: Germline is not matched at one junction end, which may reflect a read error. This rearrangement joins TRBV7-3 to TRBJ2-2; 7 bases agree with TRBD1. Germline V gene sequence: CDR1 SGHTA, CDR2 FQGTGA. This CDR3 region has 17 residues. The CDR3 DNA is TGTGCCAGCAGCTTATTTGAGGGGGCGCAGGGCACCGGGGTGCTGTTTTTT. It translates to CASSLFEGAQGTGVLFF.

There are many counts of this clonotype. The chain couples TRBV13 to TRBJ2-1; D is possibly TRBD2 (5 bases). Trimming took 7 bases from V and 2 from J, leaving 12 bases between them. Germline loops: CDR1 PRHDT, CDR2 FYEKMQ (reference sequence). CDR3 length: 14 residues. DNA of the CDR3: TGTGCCAGCAAAGGGAGATGGACCTACAATGAGCAGTTCTTC. Translation gives CASKGRWTYNEQFF.

The CDR3 DNA follows: TGCAGCGGTAACAGGGGAACTGAAGCTTTCTTT. Protein sequence: CSGNRGTEAFF. The chain combines TRBV29-1 with TRBJ1-1; 7 positions match TRBD1. This CDR3 contains 11 residues. Germline V gene lookup returns CDR1 SQVTM and CDR2 ANQGSEA. After removal of 7 bases from V and 5 bases from J, the junction contained 4 bases not matched to a gene.

This clonotype was detected only a few times. The rearrangement links TRBV18 to TRBJ2-3, with 8 nucleotides matching TRBD1. This CDR3 has 14 amino acids. Germline CDR1 KGHSH, CDR2 LQKENI. Trimming at V came to 6 bases and at J to 7 bases, leaving 9 bases not matched to a gene. CDR3 sequence: CASSRWTGNNTQYF. DNA of the CDR3: TGTGCCAGCTCGCGCTGGACAGGGAACAATACGCAGTATTTT. The entire variable domain, with the rest obtained from reference TRBV18 and TRBJ2-3, is as follows: NAGVMQNPRHLVRRRGQEARLRCSPMKGHSHVYWYRQLPEEGLKFMVYLQKENIIDESGMPKERFSAEFPKEGPSILRIQQVVRGDSAAYFCASSRWTGNNTQYFGPGTRLTVL.

The J gene is TRBJ2-1, the V gene TRBV18; 13 bases agree with TRBD2. The junction had 8 bases not matched to a gene; V was cut back by 3 bases and J by 6 bases. CDR3 length: 17 amino acids. Germline V lookup: CDR1 KGHSH, CDR2 LQKENI. For the CDR3, the DNA is TGTGCCAGCTCACCTTCGGCCGGGACTAGCGGGATCAATGAGCAGTTCTTC. Protein: CASSPSAGTSGINEQFF.

This clonotype was picked up many times. This chain links TRBV7-2 with TRBJ1-2, with 7 bases identical to TRBD1. Trimming at V came to 3 bases and at J to 3 bases, leaving 4 bases not matched to a gene. Germline V gene data show CDR1 as SGHTA and CDR2 as FQGNSA. The CDR3 consists of 14 residues. CDR3 nucleotides: TGTGCCAGCAGCTTTCAGGGGGAACACTATGGCTACACCTTC. Translating gives CASSFQGEHYGYTF.

This clonotype occurred many times. The V gene is TRBV19, the J gene TRBJ1-1, with 7 bases that match TRBD1. The CDR3 covers 16 residues. CDR1 is LNHDA, CDR2 SQIVND, per germline (reference sequence). V lost 4 bases to trimming and J lost 4 bases; unmatched junction nucleotides: 12. The chain's CDR3 is CASSSPRDRVSTEAFF. CDR3 DNA: TGTGCCAGTAGTAGCCCGCGAGACAGGGTCAGCACTGAAGCTTTCTTT.

This clonotype was found many times. The chain couples TRBV7-9 to TRBJ2-1; 10 bases are a match to TRBD1. CDR1 is SEHNR, CDR2 FQNEAQ, per germline (reference sequence). The CDR3 has 14 residues. The ends lost 6 bases at V and 5 bases at J; junction bases unmatched: 4. This chain's CDR3 is CASRPGQGNNEQFF. CDR3 coding DNA: TGTGCCAGCAGACCGGGACAGGGGAACAATGAGCAGTTCTTC.

This clonotype has a count of ten or more. The rearrangement links TRBV28 to TRBJ1-1, with 10 nucleotides matching TRBD1. Trimming removed 10 bases from V and 4 bases from J; junction bases left unmatched: 9. Looked up from germline, CDR1 is MDHEN and CDR2 is SYDVKM. There are 14 residues in the CDR3. Here the CDR3 DNA reads TGTGCCATCGGCCAGGGGACAGGGGCCACTGAAGCTTTCTTT. Encoded protein: CAIGQGTGATEAFF.

This clonotype was detected only a few times. The chain couples TRBV9 to TRBJ1-3, with TRBD1 matching 8 bases. Germline CDR1 SGDLS, CDR2 YYNGEE. This CDR3 has 15 amino acids. J was trimmed by 4 bases and V by 3 bases; bases with no gene match: 6. This chain's CDR3 is CASSGQGARGNTIYF. The CDR3 region has the DNA TGTGCCAGCAGCGGTCAGGGGGCGCGAGGAAACACCATATATTTT.

The chain employs TRBV5-1 and TRBJ2-7, with TRBD1 identical over 10 bases. The CDR3 sequence is 15 residues long. The germline V gene has CDR1 SGHRS and CDR2 YFSETQ. With 2 bases clipped from V and 6 bases from J, the junction kept 8 bases outside the gene matches. CDR3 region: CASSFAGTGESEQYF. Here the CDR3 DNA reads TGCGCCAGCAGCTTTGCCGGGACAGGGGAAAGCGAGCAGTACTTC.

This clonotype has a count of ten or more. J is TRBJ1-6 and V is TRBV7-3, with D maybe TRBD1 (6 bases). CDR1 and CDR2 (germline): SGHTA, FQGTGA. V lost 4 bases, J lost 10 bases, and 20 bases lay in between. The CDR3 has 16 residues. DNA of the CDR3: TGTGCCAGCAGCTCCGGGGGAGGGGGTACGGAATCACCCCTCCACTTT. Encoded protein: CASSSGGGGTESPLHF.

This clonotype was counted at least ten times. This sequence joins TRBV6-2 or TRBV6-3 and TRBJ2-1; D remains unclear. CDR3 size: 18 residues. The germline CDR1 and CDR2 sequences are MNHEY and SVGEGT. V dropped 6 bases and J dropped 0 bases, with 21 bases sitting between them. The CDR3 sequence is CASRYFDLLQSSYNEQFF. The CDR3 nucleotides read TGTGCCAGCAGATATTTTGACCTATTACAGAGCTCCTACAATGAGCAGTTCTTC.

This clonotype has at least ten counts. The chain joins TRBV12-3 or TRBV12-4 to TRBJ2-2; 11 bases map to TRBD2. This CDR3 spans 15 amino acids. With V trimmed by 6 bases and J by 0 bases, 0 bases remained unmatched. CDR3 coding DNA: TGTGCCAGCAGGGGACTAGCGGCGAACACCGGGGAGCTGTTTTTT. Its translation: CASRGLAANTGELFF.

This clonotype was seen at least ten times. The rearrangement joins TRBV6-2 or TRBV6-3 to TRBJ1-2; TRBD1 is a possible D gene (5 bases). From germline, CDR1 is MNHEY and CDR2 SVGEGT. This CDR3 contains 13 residues. Trimming took 6 bases from V and 3 from J, leaving 11 bases between them. CDR3: CASSQGGDYGYTF. Here the CDR3 DNA reads TGTGCCAGCAGCCAGGGTGGGGACTATGGCTACACCTTC.